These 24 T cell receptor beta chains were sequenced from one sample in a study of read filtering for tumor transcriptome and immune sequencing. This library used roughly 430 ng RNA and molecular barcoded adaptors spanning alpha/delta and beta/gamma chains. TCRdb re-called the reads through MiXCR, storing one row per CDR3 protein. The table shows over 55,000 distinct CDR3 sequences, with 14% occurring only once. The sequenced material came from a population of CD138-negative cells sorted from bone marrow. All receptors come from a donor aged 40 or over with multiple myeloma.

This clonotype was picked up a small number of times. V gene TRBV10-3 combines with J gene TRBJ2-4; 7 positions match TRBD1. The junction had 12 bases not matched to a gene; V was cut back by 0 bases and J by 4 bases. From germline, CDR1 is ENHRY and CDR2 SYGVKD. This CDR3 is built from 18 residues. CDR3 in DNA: TGTGCCATCAGTGAGTCCTGGTTTGTCGGGACAGAGAAAAACATTCAGTACTTC. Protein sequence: CAISESWFVGTEKNIQYF.

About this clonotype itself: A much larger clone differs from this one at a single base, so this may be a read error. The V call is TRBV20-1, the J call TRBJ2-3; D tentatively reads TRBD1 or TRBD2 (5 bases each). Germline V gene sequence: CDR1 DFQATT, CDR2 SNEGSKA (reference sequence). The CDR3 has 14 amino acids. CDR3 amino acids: CSASPGASTGTQYF. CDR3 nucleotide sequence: TGCAGTGCTAGTCCCGGGGCTAGCACAGGTACGCAGTATTTT.

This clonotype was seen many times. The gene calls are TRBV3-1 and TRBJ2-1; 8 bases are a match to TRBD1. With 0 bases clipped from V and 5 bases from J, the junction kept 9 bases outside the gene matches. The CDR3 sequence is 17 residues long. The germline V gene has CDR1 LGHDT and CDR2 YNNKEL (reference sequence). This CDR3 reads CASSQDGPGTGNNEQFF. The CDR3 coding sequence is TGTGCCAGCAGCCAAGATGGGCCCGGGACAGGAAACAATGAGCAGTTCTTC.

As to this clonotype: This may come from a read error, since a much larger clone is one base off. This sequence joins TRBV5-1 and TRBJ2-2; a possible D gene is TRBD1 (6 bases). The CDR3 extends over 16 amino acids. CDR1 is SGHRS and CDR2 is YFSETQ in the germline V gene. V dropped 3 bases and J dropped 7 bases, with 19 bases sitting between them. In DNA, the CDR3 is TGCGCCAGCAGCTCTTTTGGGACATCCCAAATCGGGGAGCTGTTTTTT. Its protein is CASSSFGTSQIGELFF.

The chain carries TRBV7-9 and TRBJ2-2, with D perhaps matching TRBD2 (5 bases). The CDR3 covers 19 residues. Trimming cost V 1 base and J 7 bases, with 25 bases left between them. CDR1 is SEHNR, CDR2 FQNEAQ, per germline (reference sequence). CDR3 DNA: TGTGCCAGCAGCTTAGTACCCCCCGGCCAGCGACTCCGGGGCGGGGAGCTGTTTTTT. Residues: CASSLVPPGQRLRGGELFF.

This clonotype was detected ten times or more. The CDR3 loop is CASSFNVDQPQHF. Written as DNA, the CDR3 is TGTGCCAGCAGTTTTAACGTTGATCAGCCCCAGCATTTT. The chain recombines TRBV7-6 with TRBJ1-5; D not resolved. V was cut by 6 bases and J by 5 bases, with 11 bases left in between. Germline assignment: CDR1 SGHVS and CDR2 FNYEAQ. This CDR3 has 13 amino acids.

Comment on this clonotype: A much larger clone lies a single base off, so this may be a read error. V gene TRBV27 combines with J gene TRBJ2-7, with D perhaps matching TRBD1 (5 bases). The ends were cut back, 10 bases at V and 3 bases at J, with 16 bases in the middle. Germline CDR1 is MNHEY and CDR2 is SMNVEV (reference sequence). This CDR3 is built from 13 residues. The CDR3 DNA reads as TGTGCCACTAACCCTACAAGGGGCTACGAGCAGTACTTC. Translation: CATNPTRGYEQYF.

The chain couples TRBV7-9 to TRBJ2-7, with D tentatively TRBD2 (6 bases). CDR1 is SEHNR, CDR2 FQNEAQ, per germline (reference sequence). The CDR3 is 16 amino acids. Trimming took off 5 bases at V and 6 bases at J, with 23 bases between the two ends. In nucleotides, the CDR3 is TGTGCCAGCAGCGGGACGGAAGGACTACAGTCGGCCGAGCAGTACTTC. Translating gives CASSGTEGLQSAEQYF.

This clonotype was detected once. CDR3 nucleotides: TGCGCCAGCAGCTTGGACCAGAATGAGCAGTTCTTC. Its translation: CASSLDQNEQFF. This chain uses TRBV5-1 with TRBJ2-1; D is ambiguous. Per germline, CDR1 SGHRS and CDR2 YFSETQ. The CDR3 totals 12 residues. Trimming took off 0 bases at V and 7 bases at J, with 5 bases between the two ends.

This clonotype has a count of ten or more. The CDR3 region is CASSTGLEGDEQFF. CDR3 sequence (DNA): TGTGCCAGCTCTACGGGACTTGAGGGGGATGAGCAGTTCTTC. This rearrangement joins TRBV3-1 to TRBJ2-1; either TRBD1 or TRBD2 may fit D (6 bases each). The V end lost 8 bases, the J end lost 8 bases, and 19 bases lay between the germline ends. CDR3 length: 14 amino acids. Per germline, CDR1 LGHDT and CDR2 YNNKEL (reference sequence).

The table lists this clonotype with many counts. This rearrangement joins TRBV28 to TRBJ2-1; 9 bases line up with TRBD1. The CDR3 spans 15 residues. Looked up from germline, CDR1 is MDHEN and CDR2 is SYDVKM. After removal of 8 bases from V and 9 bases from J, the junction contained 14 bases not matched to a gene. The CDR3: CASRGSGQGVFEQFF. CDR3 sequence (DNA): TGTGCCAGCCGTGGTTCGGGACAGGGTGTCTTTGAGCAGTTCTTC. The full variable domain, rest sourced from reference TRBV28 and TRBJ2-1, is DVKVTQSSRYLVKRTGEKVFLECVQDMDHENMFWYRQDPGLGLRLIYFSYDVKMKEKGDIPEGYSVSREKKERFSLILESASTNQTSMYLCASRGSGQGVFEQFFGPGTRLTVL.

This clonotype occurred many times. This chain's CDR3 is CASSDTGGAGDTEAFF. In DNA, the CDR3 is TGTGCCAGCAGCGATACAGGGGGCGCGGGGGACACTGAAGCTTTCTTT. The rearrangement joins TRBV7-9 to TRBJ1-1, with 9 bases identical to TRBD1. Looked up from germline, CDR1 is SEHNR and CDR2 is FQNEAQ (reference sequence). Unmatched junction bases numbered 10, after V lost 5 bases and J lost 3 bases. This CDR3 contains 16 residues.

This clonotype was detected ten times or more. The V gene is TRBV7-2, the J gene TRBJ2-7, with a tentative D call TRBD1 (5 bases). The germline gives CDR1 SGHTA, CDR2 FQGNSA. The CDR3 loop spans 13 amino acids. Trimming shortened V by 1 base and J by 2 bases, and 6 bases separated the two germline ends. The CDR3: CASSLGRAYEQYF. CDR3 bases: TGTGCCAGCAGCTTAGGCAGGGCCTACGAGCAGTACTTC.

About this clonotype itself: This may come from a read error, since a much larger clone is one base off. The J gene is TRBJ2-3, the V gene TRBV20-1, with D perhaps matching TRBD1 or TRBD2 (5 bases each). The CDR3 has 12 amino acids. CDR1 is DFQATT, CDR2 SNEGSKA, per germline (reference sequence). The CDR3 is CSASRGADTRYF. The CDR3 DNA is TGCAGTGCTAGTCGAGGGGCAGATACGCGGTATTTT.

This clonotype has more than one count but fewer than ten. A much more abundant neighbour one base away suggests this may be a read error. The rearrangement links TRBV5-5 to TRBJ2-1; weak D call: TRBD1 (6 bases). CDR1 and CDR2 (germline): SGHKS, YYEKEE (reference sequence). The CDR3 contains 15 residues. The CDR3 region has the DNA TGTGCCAGCAGCTCCACAGGGCCAGCCTACGATGAGCAGTTCTTC. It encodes CASSSTGPAYDEQFF.

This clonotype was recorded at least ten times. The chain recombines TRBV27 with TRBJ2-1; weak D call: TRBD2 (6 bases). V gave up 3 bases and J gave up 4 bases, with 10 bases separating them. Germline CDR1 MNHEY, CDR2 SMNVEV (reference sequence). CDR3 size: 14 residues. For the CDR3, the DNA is TGTGCCAGCAGTTTGGAGCGGGCGTACAATGAGCAGTTCTTC. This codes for CASSLERAYNEQFF.

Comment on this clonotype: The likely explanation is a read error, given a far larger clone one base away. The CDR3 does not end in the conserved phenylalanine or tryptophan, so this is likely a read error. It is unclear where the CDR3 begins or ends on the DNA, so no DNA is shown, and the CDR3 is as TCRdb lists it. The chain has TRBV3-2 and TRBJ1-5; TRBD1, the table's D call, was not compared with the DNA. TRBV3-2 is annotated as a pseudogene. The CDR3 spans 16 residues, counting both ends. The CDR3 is CASSQGGQGGNQPQHS.

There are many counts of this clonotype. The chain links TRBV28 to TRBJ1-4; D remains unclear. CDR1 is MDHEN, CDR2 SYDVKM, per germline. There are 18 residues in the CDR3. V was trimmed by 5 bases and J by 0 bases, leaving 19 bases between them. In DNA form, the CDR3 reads TGTGCCAGCAGTCTATCCCTCGGACGGCCAGCAACTAATGAAAAACTGTTTTTT. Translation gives CASSLSLGRPATNEKLFF.

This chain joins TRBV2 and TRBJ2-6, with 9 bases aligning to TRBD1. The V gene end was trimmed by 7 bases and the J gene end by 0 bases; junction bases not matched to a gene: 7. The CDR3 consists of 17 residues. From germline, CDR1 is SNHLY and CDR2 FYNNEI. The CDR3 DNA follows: TGTGCCAGCACCCCGGGACAGGGAGTCTCTGGGGCCAACGTCCTGACTTTC. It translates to CASTPGQGVSGANVLTF.

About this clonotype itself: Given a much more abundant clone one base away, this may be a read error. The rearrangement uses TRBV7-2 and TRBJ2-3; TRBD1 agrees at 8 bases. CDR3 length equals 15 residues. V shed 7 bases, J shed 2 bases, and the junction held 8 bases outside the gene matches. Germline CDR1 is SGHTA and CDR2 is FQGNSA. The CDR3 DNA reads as TGTGCCAGCAACCGACAGGGGTCAGACACAGATACGCAGTATTTT. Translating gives CASNRQGSDTDTQYF.

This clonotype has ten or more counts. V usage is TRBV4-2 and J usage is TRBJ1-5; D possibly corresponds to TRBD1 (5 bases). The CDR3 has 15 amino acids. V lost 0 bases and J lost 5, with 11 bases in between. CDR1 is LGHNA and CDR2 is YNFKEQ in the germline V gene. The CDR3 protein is CASSQDGGGDQPQHF. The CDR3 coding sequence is TGTGCCAGCAGCCAAGATGGGGGGGGAGATCAGCCCCAGCATTTT.

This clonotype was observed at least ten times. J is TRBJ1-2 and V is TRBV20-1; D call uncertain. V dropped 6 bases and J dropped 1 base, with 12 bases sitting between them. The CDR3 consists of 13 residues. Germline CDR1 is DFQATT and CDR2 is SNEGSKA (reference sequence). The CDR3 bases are TGCAGTGCCCGAAGGACGGATAACTATGGCTACACCTTC. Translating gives CSARRTDNYGYTF.

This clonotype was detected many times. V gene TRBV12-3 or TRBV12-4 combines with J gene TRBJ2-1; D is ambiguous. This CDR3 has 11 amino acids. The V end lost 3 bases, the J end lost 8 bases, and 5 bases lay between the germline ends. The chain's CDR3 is CASSLVHEQFF. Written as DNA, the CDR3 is TGTGCCAGCAGTTTGGTCCATGAGCAGTTCTTC.

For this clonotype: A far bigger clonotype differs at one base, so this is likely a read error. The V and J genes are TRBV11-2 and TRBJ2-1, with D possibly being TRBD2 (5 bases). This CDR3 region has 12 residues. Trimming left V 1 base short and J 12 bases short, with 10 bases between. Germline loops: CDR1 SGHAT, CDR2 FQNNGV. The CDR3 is CASSLVVSGQFF. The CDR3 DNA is TGTGCCAGCAGCTTAGTTGTCAGCGGGCAGTTCTTC.